Listed here are 26 T cell receptor beta chains from one sample, sequenced in a study of T cells in women clearing cervical HPV infection. Profiling relied on immunoSEQ multiplex PCR, and the TCRdb table lists in-frame clones only, not all of them. The sample data list some 24,000 clones. The sample comprised blood buffy coat. Source of these receptors: a woman between 18 and 70 years old with a cervical HPV16 infection that either progressed to CIN3+ or cleared (not recorded which).

With respect to this clone: From the germline J gene comes the end of the CDR3, since the read stops 3 residues before it. The chain combines TRBV30 with TRBJ1-2, with D perhaps TRBD1 (6 bases). The CDR3 length is 14 residues. V was trimmed by 8 bases and J by 0 bases, leaving 16 bases between them. Germline values: CDR1 GTSNPN, CDR2 SVGIG (reference sequence). The DNA read from the CDR3 is TGTGCCCAGAACAGGGATAGCCCTAACTATGGC. Protein: CAQNRDSPNYG. The full-length CDR3 reads as CAQNRDSPNYGYTF.

A word on this clone: Read sequence stops 3 residues before the CDR3 end, and the germline J gene provides the missing end. This chain links TRBV19 with TRBJ2-2, with 7 bases matching TRBD1. This CDR3 region has 13 residues. Germline values: CDR1 LNHDA, CDR2 SQIVND (reference sequence). The V segment lost 8 bases and the J segment 6 bases; nucleotides outside the gene matches: 6. CDR3 protein: CASYADRAGELFF. The sequenced CDR3 bases are TGTGCCAGTTACGCCGACAGGGCCGGGGAG. Complete variable domain (other parts from reference TRBV19 and TRBJ2-2): DGGITQSPKYLFRKEGQNVTLSCEQNLNHDAMYWYRQDPGQGLRLIYYSQIVNDFQKGDIAEGYSVSREKKESFPLTVTSAQKNPTAFYLCASYADRAGELFFGEGSRLTVL.

Note on this clone: Read sequence stops 3 residues before the CDR3 end, and the germline J gene provides the missing end. This rearrangement joins TRBV19 to TRBJ1-2; possible D gene TRBD1, 5 bases. The CDR3 runs to 15 residues. Germline CDR1 is LNHDA and CDR2 is SQIVND (reference sequence). V was cut by 9 bases and J by 4 bases, with 21 bases left in between. The CDR3 bases that were read are TGTGCCAGCACGCCGACACTACAGGTTTCCTATGGC. Residues: CASTPTLQVSYG. The CDR3, in full, reads CASTPTLQVSYGYTF.

As for this clone: Read data end 3 residues before the CDR3 end; the end is taken from the germline J gene. This rearrangement joins TRBV5-6 to TRBJ1-1; the D gene is possibly TRBD1 (5 bases). This CDR3 is 14 amino acids long. V gave up 0 bases and J gave up 1 base, with 7 bases separating them. Germline V gives CDR1 SGHDT, CDR2 YYEEEE. Partial CDR3 DNA: TGTGCCAGCAGCTTGGACCAGGGGAACACTGAA. Translation gives CASSLDQGNTE. The CDR3 in full is CASSLDQGNTEAFF.

A remark on this clone: The read ends 3 residues shy of where the CDR3 ends; the end is completed using the germline J gene. The gene calls are TRBV7-6 and TRBJ2-5, with 11 bases identical to TRBD2. CDR3 length: 16 amino acids. Trimming removed 7 bases from V and 4 bases from J; junction bases left unmatched: 11. Per germline, CDR1 SGHVS and CDR2 FNYEAQ. The sequenced part of the CDR3 DNA is TGTGCCAGCAATACCGCGGGACTAGCGGATACAGAGACC. Its protein is CASNTAGLADTET. The complete CDR3 reads CASNTAGLADTETQYF.

Concerning this clone itself: The missing CDR3 end, 3 residues past where the read stops, is filled in from the germline J gene. The chain carries TRBV10-3 and TRBJ1-1, with 7 bases fitting TRBD1. Trimming removed 4 bases from V and 7 bases from J; junction bases left unmatched: 6. The CDR3 runs to 13 residues. Germline values: CDR1 ENHRY, CDR2 SYGVKD. The CDR3 DNA, read in part, is TGTGCCATCAGTGGCGGGACAGTCCTTGAA. Translated: CAISGGTVLE. The entire CDR3 sequence reads CAISGGTVLEAFF.

To note about this clone: From the germline J gene comes the end of the CDR3, since the read stops 3 residues before it. J is TRBJ2-3 and V is TRBV5-1, with D perhaps being TRBD1 or TRBD2 (5 bases each). The CDR3 consists of 14 residues. Germline loops: CDR1 SGHRS, CDR2 YFSETQ. V lost 4 bases and J 0 bases, leaving 9 bases between the germline ends. The CDR3 reads CASSEGPSTDTQYF. The CDR3 bases that were read are TGCGCCAGCAGCGAGGGGCCAAGCACAGATACG. Filled out from reference TRBV5-1 and TRBJ2-3, the complete variable domain reads KAGVTQTPRYLIKTRGQQVTLSCSPISGHRSVSWYQQTPGQGLQFLFEYFSETQRNKGNFPGRFSGRQFSNSRSEMNVSTLELGDSALYLCASSEGPSTDTQYFGPGTRLTVL.

Notes on this clone: The DNA ends 3 residues before the CDR3 does, and the rest of the CDR3 is filled in from the germline J gene. In the same sample, other DNA sequences code for this CDR3. The rearrangement joins TRBV5-4 to TRBJ1-2; a possible D gene is TRBD1 (5 bases). CDR3 length: 14 amino acids. Between the trimmed V and J ends, which lost 5 bases and 7 bases, there was a span of 18 bases. Germline CDR1 reads SGHNT; CDR2 reads YYREEE (reference sequence). The CDR3 DNA, read in part, is TGTGCCAGCAGTTCTTTCGGGGGGGGTCGTGGC. Encoded protein: CASSSFGGGRG. The full CDR3 protein is CASSSFGGGRGYTF.

In the case of this clone: The read falls 3 residues short of the CDR3 end, and the missing part is taken from the germline J gene. This chain joins TRBV18 and TRBJ1-2, with 8 bases identical to TRBD1. CDR3 length equals 16 residues. CDR1 and CDR2 from the germline V gene are KGHSH and LQKENI. CDR3 DNA (partial): TGTGCCAGCTCACTGACACAGGGGGAATCGTACAATGAC. It is translated as CASSLTQGESYND. Given in full, the CDR3 is CASSLTQGESYNDYTF.

With respect to this clone: The read gets to within 3 residues of the CDR3 end, and the germline J gene fills in the rest. The rearrangement links TRBV5-1 to TRBJ2-7; 9 positions match TRBD2. J gave up 2 bases and V 0 bases, and 3 bases lay outside the gene matches. Germline V gene data show CDR1 as SGHRS and CDR2 as YFSETQ. The CDR3 runs 15 residues. The CDR3: CASSLAGGRAYEQYF. CDR3 DNA, as far as it was read: TGCGCCAGCAGCTTGGCTGGCGGGAGGGCCTACGAG.

This clone shows up as medium-sized by frequency. The sequenced fragment ends 3 residues before the CDR3 boundary, so the rest is inferred from the germline J gene. This sequence joins TRBV28 and TRBJ1-4; maybe TRBD1 (5 bases). The germline CDR1 and CDR2 sequences are MDHEN and SYDVKM. This CDR3 comprises 15 residues. Trimming pared 4 bases from V and 5 bases from J, leaving 14 bases between. The CDR3 reads CASSSSGSPNEKLFF. The sequenced CDR3 bases are TGTGCCAGCAGTTCGTCAGGGTCCCCGAATGAAAAA.

As concerns this clone: Read sequence stops 3 residues before the CDR3 end, and the germline J gene provides the missing end. The V gene is TRBV19, the J gene TRBJ2-1, with D maybe TRBD2 (5 bases). The V end was cut by 2 bases, the J end by 2 bases, with 10 bases between. Per germline, CDR1 LNHDA and CDR2 SQIVND (reference sequence). The CDR3 is 15 residues long. CDR3 in amino acids: CASSISAEAYNEQFF. The sequenced part of the CDR3 DNA is TGTGCCAGTAGTATATCGGCGGAGGCCTACAATGAG.

Concerning this clone itself: The observed sequence ends 3 residues before the CDR3 terminus, with the missing tail filled in from the germline J gene. V and J are TRBV14 and TRBJ2-7, with a tentative D call TRBD1 (5 bases). The V gene's germline CDR1 is SGHDN and CDR2 FVKESK. Deletions cut 3 bases from V and 5 bases from J, with 11 bases between. This CDR3 is built from 13 residues. CDR3: CASSHLRANEQYF. CDR3 DNA (partial): TGTGCCAGCAGCCACCTCAGGGCCAACGAG. The full variable domain, completed using reference TRBV14 and TRBJ2-7, is EAGVTQFPSHSVIEKGQTVTLRCDPISGHDNLYWYRRVMGKEIKFLLHFVKESKQDESGMPNNRFLAERTGGTYSTLKVQPAELEDSGVYFCASSHLRANEQYFGPGTRLTVT.

A remark on this clone: The read terminates 3 residues before the CDR3 end, so the remaining end is supplied by the germline J gene. The V and J genes are TRBV19 and TRBJ1-5; 11 bases are a match to TRBD1. Germline assignment: CDR1 LNHDA and CDR2 SQIVND (reference sequence). The CDR3 runs to 14 residues. After removal of 5 bases from V and 6 bases from J, the junction contained 3 bases not matched to a gene. CDR3 region: CASSPGTGGQPQHF. The CDR3 DNA, read in part, is TGTGCCAGTAGTCCAGGGACAGGGGGTCAGCCC.

On this clone itself: The read comes to an end 3 residues before the CDR3 does, leaving the germline J gene to fill in the end. The chain is built from TRBV19 and TRBJ1-1; a weak D match, TRBD1 (5 bases). This CDR3 is 15 amino acids long. CDR1 is LNHDA and CDR2 is SQIVND in the germline V gene (reference sequence). V lost 3 bases to trimming and J lost 0 bases, with 11 bases between them. The CDR3 region is CASSIRGTVNTEAFF. Incomplete CDR3 DNA: TGTGCCAGTAGTATTCGGGGGACGGTGAACACTGAA.

Note on this clone: Sequencing ends 3 residues short of the CDR3 end; the germline J gene provides the rest. The V gene is TRBV20-1, the J gene TRBJ2-7, with 7 positions matching TRBD2. The CDR3 contains 14 residues. Losses at the gene ends were 3 bases for V and 1 base for J; bases not matched to a gene: 6. Per the germline V gene, CDR1 is DFQATT and CDR2 is SNEGSKA (reference sequence). Partial CDR3 DNA: TGCAGTGCTAGTCTCTGGGGGGGATCCTACGAG. Its protein is CSASLWGGSYE. In full, the CDR3 is CSASLWGGSYEQYF.

A remark on this clone: The read falls 3 residues short of the CDR3 end, and the missing part is taken from the germline J gene. The rearrangement joins TRBV15 to TRBJ2-7; TRBD1 agrees at 9 bases. Germline V gene data show CDR1 as LNHNV and CDR2 as YYDKDF (reference sequence). This CDR3 contains 16 residues. With 1 base clipped from V and 2 bases from J, the junction kept 6 bases outside the gene matches. CDR3 DNA (partial): TGTGCCACCAGCAGAGCCCCGGGACAGGGACCCTACGAG. Amino acids: CATSRAPGQGPYE. The full CDR3 protein reads CATSRAPGQGPYEQYF.

As to this clone: Coverage ceases 3 residues before the CDR3 finishes, and the germline J gene fills in the end. The rearrangement uses TRBV20-1 and TRBJ2-7; tentative D call: TRBD2 (6 bases). Deletions cut 0 bases from V and 0 bases from J, with 15 bases between. CDR3 length: 16 residues. Germline CDR1 reads DFQATT; CDR2 reads SNEGSKA (reference sequence). CDR3 DNA, as far as it was read: TGCAGTGCTAGAGACTTTTGGGCGGGGAGCTCCTACGAG. Residues: CSARDFWAGSSYE. The entire CDR3 reads CSARDFWAGSSYEQYF.

Regarding this clone: The read ends 3 residues shy of where the CDR3 ends; the end is completed using the germline J gene. The chain is built from TRBV2 and TRBJ1-6, with a tentative D call TRBD1 (5 bases). The CDR3 runs to 15 residues. V was cut by 4 bases and J by 4 bases, with 11 bases left in between. Germline CDR1 reads SNHLY; CDR2 reads FYNNEI. The covered CDR3 bases are TGTGCCAGCAGTGTCAGGGCAATATATAATTCACCC. This gives the protein CASSVRAIYNSP. The CDR3, in full, reads CASSVRAIYNSPLHF.

A word on this clone: The read ends 3 residues before the CDR3 terminus; that terminus is restored from the germline J gene. The V and J genes are TRBV5-4 and TRBJ2-5; no reliable D call. The germline gives CDR1 SGHNT, CDR2 YYREEE (reference sequence). The CDR3 is made up of 14 amino acids. V was pared by 1 base and J by 4 bases, with 11 bases between. Partial CDR3 DNA: TGTGCCAGCAGCTTGCTACGCCACAGAGAGACC. Its protein product is CASSLLRHRET. The entire CDR3 protein is CASSLLRHRETQYF.

On this clone: The sequenced fragment ends 3 residues before the CDR3 boundary, so the rest is inferred from the germline J gene. This chain links TRBV5-4 with TRBJ2-7; 8 positions agree with TRBD1. The CDR3 loop spans 15 amino acids. The V segment lost 4 bases and the J segment 2 bases; nucleotides outside the gene matches: 8. Germline loops: CDR1 SGHNT, CDR2 YYREEE (reference sequence). Here the CDR3 reads CASSPGQGRAYEQYF. Partial CDR3 DNA: TGTGCCAGCAGCCCAGGACAGGGCCGAGCCTACGAG.

About this clone: The observed sequence ends 3 residues before the CDR3 terminus, with the missing tail filled in from the germline J gene. The genes are TRBV2 and TRBJ1-1, with D tentatively TRBD1 (5 bases). The CDR3 is 14 amino acids. CDR1 is SNHLY and CDR2 is FYNNEI in the germline V gene. With 5 bases removed from V and 0 bases from J, the gap between germline ends came to 10 bases. The CDR3 here is CASSSRVMNTEAFF. Partial CDR3 DNA: TGTGCCAGCAGTAGCAGGGTCATGAACACTGAA.

With respect to this clone: Read sequence stops 3 residues before the CDR3 end, and the germline J gene provides the missing end. V usage is TRBV6-1 and J usage is TRBJ2-7; D unclear. CDR3 length: 15 amino acids. V lost 3 bases and J lost 4, with 16 bases in between. Germline assignment: CDR1 MNHNS and CDR2 SASEGT. This CDR3 is CASSELLTVRYEQYF. The sequenced CDR3 bases are TGTGCCAGCAGTGAGCTCCTCACAGTGAGATACGAG.

Comments on this clone: With the read ending 3 residues before the CDR3 end, the germline J gene is used to fill in that end. V is TRBV10-3 and J is TRBJ2-6; TRBD1 agrees at 10 bases. The trim removed 5 bases at V and 0 bases at J, leaving 7 bases unmatched. Germline CDR1 is ENHRY and CDR2 is SYGVKD. The CDR3 has 18 amino acids. CDR3 region: CAISLGTGALSGANVLTF. The part of the CDR3 DNA that was read is TGTGCCATCAGTTTAGGGACAGGGGCCCTCTCTGGGGCCAACGTC.

Concerning this clone itself: Read sequence stops 3 residues before the CDR3 end, and the germline J gene provides the missing end. The chain links TRBV28 to TRBJ2-7, with a weak D call TRBD1 (5 bases). With 4 bases removed from V and 2 bases from J, the gap between germline ends came to 9 bases. Germline CDR1 and CDR2: MDHEN and SYDVKM. The CDR3 sequence is 13 residues long. The CDR3 DNA, read in part, is TGTGCCAGCAGTTACGACAGTACCTACGAG. This gives the protein CASSYDSTYE. From start to end, the CDR3 is CASSYDSTYEQYF. The complete variable domain, with remaining parts taken from reference TRBV28 and TRBJ2-7, reads DVKVTQSSRYLVKRTGEKVFLECVQDMDHENMFWYRQDPGLGLRLIYFSYDVKMKEKGDIPEGYSVSREKKERFSLILESASTNQTSMYLCASSYDSTYEQYFGPGTRLTVT.

For this clone: With the read ending 3 residues before the CDR3 end, the germline J gene is used to fill in that end. The gene calls are TRBV2 and TRBJ2-7; D perhaps matches TRBD1 (5 bases). Germline CDR1 SNHLY, CDR2 FYNNEI. This CDR3 has 12 residues. V was cut by 6 bases and J by 3 bases, with 9 bases left in between. CDR3 sequence reads: CASSPRVYEQYF. Partial CDR3 DNA: TGTGCCAGCAGCCCCAGGGTCTACGAG.